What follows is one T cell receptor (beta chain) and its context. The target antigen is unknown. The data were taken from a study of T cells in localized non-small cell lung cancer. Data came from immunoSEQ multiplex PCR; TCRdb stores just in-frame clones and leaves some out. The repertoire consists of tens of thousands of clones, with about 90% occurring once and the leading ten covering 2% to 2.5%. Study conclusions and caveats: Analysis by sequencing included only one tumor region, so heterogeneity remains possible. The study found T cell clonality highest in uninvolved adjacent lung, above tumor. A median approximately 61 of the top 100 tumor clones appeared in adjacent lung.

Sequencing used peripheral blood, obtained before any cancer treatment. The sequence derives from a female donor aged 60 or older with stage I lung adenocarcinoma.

Here the CDR3 DNA reads TGTGCCAGCAGTGAAATCGTGGGTTCACCCCTCCACTTT. Its protein product is CASSEIVGSPLHF. The chain has TRBV2 and TRBJ1-6; D is ambiguous. Between the trimmed V and J ends, which lost 2 bases and 9 bases, there was a span of 8 bases. The germline V gene has CDR1 SNHLY and CDR2 FYNNEI. The CDR3 runs 13 residues.